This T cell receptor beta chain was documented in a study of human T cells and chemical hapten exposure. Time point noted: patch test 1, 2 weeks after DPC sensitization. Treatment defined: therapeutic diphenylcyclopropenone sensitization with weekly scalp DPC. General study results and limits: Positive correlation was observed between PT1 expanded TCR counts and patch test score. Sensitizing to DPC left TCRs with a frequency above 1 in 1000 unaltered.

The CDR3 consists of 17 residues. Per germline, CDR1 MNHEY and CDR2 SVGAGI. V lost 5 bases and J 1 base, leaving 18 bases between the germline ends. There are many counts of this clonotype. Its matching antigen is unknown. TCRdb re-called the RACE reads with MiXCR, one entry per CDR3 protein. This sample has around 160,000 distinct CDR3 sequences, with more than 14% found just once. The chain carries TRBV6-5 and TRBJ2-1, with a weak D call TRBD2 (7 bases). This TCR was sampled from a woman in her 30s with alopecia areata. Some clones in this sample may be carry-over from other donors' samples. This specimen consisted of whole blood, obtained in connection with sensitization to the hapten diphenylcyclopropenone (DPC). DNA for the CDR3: TGTGCCAGCAGTCCCCGTGGGGGGGGCGCGTCCTACAATGAGCAGTTCTTC. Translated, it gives CASSPRGGGASYNEQFF.